The entry that follows covers one TCR beta chain sequence. This clone came up once. The antigen this receptor binds is unknown. No much larger clone is present one base from it, and per-base qualities are unavailable. The library relied on the immunoSEQ multiplex PCR assay. A mixture of 60 forward primers for TCR Vbeta segments and 13 reverse primers for TCR Jbeta segments was used in the multiplex PCR. Amplification of the CDR3 region of rearranged TCR beta genes was performed with a multiplex PCR assay on genomic DNA. Amplified TCR beta libraries were sequenced as 87-base-pair reads on the Illumina HiSeq System. The published analysis was carried out like this. In a later analysis, some 80 million unique TCR beta chains were counted across the 690 or so repertoires, and approximately 9.9 million of these chains were shared by at least two donors. To remove PCR and sequencing errors, raw reads were error-corrected and collapsed into unique sequences using a nearest-neighbor algorithm that merged closely related sequences. V, D and J gene segments were assigned by aligning CDR3 sequences to IMGT reference sequences. For a sequence to be retained, at least a six-nucleotide match to both a V gene segment and a J gene segment was required. A rearrangement was called productive if the CDR3 had no stop codons and remained in frame with V and J, and every other rearrangement was called non-productive. Following IMGT convention, CDR3 was defined as the stretch from the second conserved V-encoded cysteine to the conserved J-encoded phenylalanine. The earlier analysis of fewer than 750 of the donors excluded sequences that lacked an unambiguous match to a single V gene segment. An earlier analysis of some 500 of the donors classified V segments as functional when productive rearrangements were above 56.7% and as segregating when the standard deviation between donors was above 5%. A statistical classification framework was built to diagnose cytomegalovirus status from the catalog of TCR beta chain sequences. In a later analysis, TCR nucleotide sequences were compared against IMGT/GENE-DB human TR gene sequences so that V and J genes could be assigned. Using the TCRdist pipeline, a later analysis assigned CDR3 sequences along with most-parsimonious VDJ recombination scenarios. In a later analysis, every TCR beta chain was defined by the combination of its CDR3 amino acid sequence and its V-gene family, and reads without a unique V-gene family were dropped. In a later analysis, around 650 highly shared, low-generation-probability nucleotide sequences were removed to address suspected cross-contamination and a sequencing artifact. In a later analysis, a clonal expansion index was calculated for each public chain from normalized within-repertoire ranks of inferred template counts. Generation probabilities in a later analysis came from a VDJ recombination model fitted to out-of-frame rearrangements, and those results were checked against IGoR. A later analysis scored TCR-TCR, TCR-HLA and TCR-CMV co-occurrence with hypergeometric tests, applying a repertoire-size bias correction to TCR pairs. To estimate false discovery rates, a later analysis permuted the HLA or CMV assignments 20 times. A later analysis grouped co-occurring TCRs with DBSCAN, adding TCRdist sequence similarity when clustering within HLA-allele-positive subsets. Co-occurrence clustering excluded repertoires with fewer than 30,000 or more than 120,000 public chains, plus five with anomalous nucleotide sharing. TCRdb took this table from immuneACCESS and kept in-frame rearrangements with V and J called. Such tables lack part of the clones; where checked against another copy, unresolved V genes explain under half of the gap, and the rest is unexplained. The V and J calls and clone size come from that table; D and trimming were worked out from the DNA. For this sample the table gives about 200,000 clones, of which 82% were detected only once. The ten most abundant clones make up around 0.1% of the sample.

The sample is drawn from a study of cytomegalovirus exposure and HLA in healthy donors (dated by TCRdb to the late 2010s). About the investigation overall: In an earlier analysis of fewer than 750 of the donors, about 260 Gb of sequence data and 100 million or so unique TCR beta sequences from about 179 million T cells were reported. Using immunosequencing, the study profiled T cell repertoires from some 670 subjects and related those repertoires to cytomegalovirus serostatus. An early release that covered fewer than 750 HLA-typed donors contained approximately 300 gigabases of sequencing data and about 93 million unique TCR sequences. On average, around 240,000 unique TCR beta nucleotide sequences were sequenced per donor among 398 genotyped donors of the cohort, with roughly 18% of those sequences being non-productive. A separate validation cohort of roughly 130 different subjects was used in addition to the 666-subject first cohort. Donor age, sex, ethnicity and CMV serostatus were compiled alongside the repertoire data. The number of donors typed differed by locus, with roughly 629-640 for A, B, C, DRB1 and DQB1, around 520 for DQA1, over 600 for DPA1, and 400 to 490 for DPB1. In a later genetic analysis, genome-wide SNP genotypes for about 55% of the roughly 700 donors were used, and that subset was treated as a discovery cohort. Of the roughly 390 genotyped donors, around 81% fell in the genetic ancestry cluster associated with self-reported Caucasian donors. In a later analysis, previously published TCR beta repertoires from 666 donors were re-analyzed and high-resolution HLA genotyping was added so that TCR occurrence patterns could be studied. Both class I and class II loci were covered by HLA typing, at four-digit resolution. The aim of the study was to test whether cataloging public T cell receptors could identify signatures of past pathogen exposure. To decide whether each TCR beta V gene segment behaved as functional or pseudogenic, an earlier analysis of nearly 600 of the donors relied on high-throughput TCR beta sequencing. High-throughput TCR immunosequencing, statistical association of individual TCRs with disease status, and machine learning were combined to predict cytomegalovirus infection status. All discovery cohort repertoires had been generated using a single sequencing platform. A handful of DR-DQ haplotypes were handled as single units for association and clustering because linkage in the cohort was strong. In the later analysis, no new phenotypic data were used to find candidate immune exposures; instead, reliance was placed on TCR beta sequences and their occurrence across donors.

For CDR1 and CDR2, the germline V gene lists ENHRY and SYGVKD. The CDR3 goes from the cysteine to the phenylalanine over 15 residues. Here the CDR3 DNA is all that survives: 45 bases in frame from base 1. Between the V and J ends, shortened by 8 bases and 0 bases respectively, the junction contains 15 bases. The cohort was made up of approximately 700 healthy bone marrow donors. At the time of sampling, all cohort members were nominally healthy, though unrecorded immune exposures were likely present. The donor tested CMV seronegative, placing the donor among the 350 or so seronegative members of the cohort. Every donor gave a peripheral blood sample, and the peripheral blood mononuclear cells from that sample were used for TCR beta sequencing. The Qiagen DNeasy Blood Extraction Kit was used to extract genomic DNA from the blood cell samples. Overall study results and their limits: Some IMGT-functional V segments, including TRBV6-2 and TRBV6-3, could not be told apart with the 87-base-pair reads, so those segments were excluded. In this cohort, only TCR beta chains were sequenced, and detectable features were limited by the absence of alpha or paired-chain data. Because HLA typing was missing for some donors at each locus, association tests included only the typed subset. According to a later analysis, TCR association rates differed among HLA loci, with DRB1 alleles showing the most associated TCRs and HLA-C alleles showing the fewest. In a later analysis, HLA-associated TCR beta chains showed more clonal expansion and lower generation probabilities than non-associated chains that were equally common. A total of about 150 TCR beta chains were listed by the study as associated with cytomegalovirus. Most TCR sequences were seen in very few donors, while some public TCRs were found in many individuals. An earlier analysis of approximately 540 of the donors showed that most TCR beta V segments appeared in productive rearrangements either about 87% or about 30% of the time, which broadly matched IMGT annotations. Sequencing depth was assumed to be roughly uniform across donors in the presence/absence analyses, though that assumption may not hold. The sequencing pipeline was judged likely to have produced a cluster of highly shared sequence variants as a technical artifact. A later genetic analysis reported fewer N-insertions in productive TCRs among donors in an Asian-associated ancestry cluster than the approximately 700-donor mean. V-gene and J-gene trimming of TCR beta chains was associated with a missense DCLRE1C variant in a later genetic analysis, and the association was replicated in an independent cohort. When HLA alleles, especially DR and DQ, strongly co-occurred, attributing TCR associations to individual alleles was difficult. Specific HLA alleles were associated with over 15,000 TCR beta sequences at a false discovery rate of 0.05 in a later analysis. A few of the identified cytomegalovirus-associated TCR beta chains were confirmed in vitro to be specific for cytomegalovirus antigens. The only immune exposure information available for the cohort was CMV serostatus. Linkage disequilibrium might explain the correlated functional status among segregating V segments, but an unknown experimental factor could not be excluded. Several of the top co-occurrence clusters appeared to be linked to parvovirus B19, influenza, CMV and Epstein-Barr virus, according to a later analysis. A further reported finding was that TCR beta sequences accurately predicted the HLA-A and HLA-B alleles for most subjects in the first cohort. In both the original and validation cohorts, the classifier was reported to diagnose cytomegalovirus status with high specificity and sensitivity. It was suggested by the authors that the approach could potentially be generalized to other disease states and immunological phenotypes. Approximately 16 rarely observed V segments, including chromosome 9 orphons, were excluded from the earlier analysis of some 590 of the donors because counts were too low. Most CMV-associated TCR beta chains appeared to be HLA-restricted in a later analysis, and the HLA associations seemed to be driven largely by CMV exposure.

The receptor was derived from a boy between 2 and 10 years old in good health and CMV-seronegative. Source material: PBMCs. This chain is built from TRBV10-3 and TRBJ2-3; no D gene is confidently identified. The DNA sequence reads TGTGCCATCCGGAGTGGCGACCCTAGCACAGATACGCAGTATTTT. The translation is CAIRSGDPSTDTQYF.